This TCR beta chain was captured in a study of blood T cell repertoires in COVID-19. As for the study in general: From the United States, Italy and Spain came samples of acute and convalescent COVID-19. T cells, B-cell-depleted T cells, or PBMCs provided the cDNA or gDNA that served as material.

Germline V gene lookup returns CDR1 SGHNT and CDR2 YYREEE (reference sequence). V gave up 3 bases and J gave up 3 bases; unmatched junction bases: 1. The CDR3 totals 13 residues. Under the authors' procedure: Reference gene primer amplification gave nucleated cell count estimates. TCRdb's copy holds only in-frame clones and misses some; the assay was immunoSEQ multiplex PCR. V and J calls plus clone size are reproduced from that table; the DNA served to infer D and trimming. The sample yields roughly 180,000 clones, around 83% seen once. Categorization into cohorts depended on clinical history that participants reported.

This receptor was obtained from a woman aged 45-59 years in a cohort exposed to, infected with or recovered from COVID-19 (not recorded which). The source material was PBMCs or T cells enriched from blood (not recorded which). The V call is TRBV5-4, the J call TRBJ2-5, with 8 nucleotides matching TRBD2. The CDR3 sequence: CASSWTSKETQYF. In DNA, the CDR3 is TGTGCCAGCAGCTGGACTAGCAAAGAGACCCAGTACTTC.